Below, 8 T cell receptor beta chains from the same sample are listed, as sequenced in a study of CD8+CD57+ T cells in acquired aplastic anemia. Template material for TCR beta VDJ and CDR3 profiling consisted of genomic DNA. A single record per CDR3 protein comes from TCRdb applying MiXCR to the reads. Among 250,000 to 300,000 distinct CDR3 sequences listed, about 56% were seen once. Sequenced material: sorted CD4+, CD8+, or CD8+CD57+ T cells (not recorded which) from PBMCs. Receptors were obtained from a human donor with severe aplastic anemia or a healthy control (not recorded which).

In its sample, this clonotype was seen many times. This chain connects TRBV2 to TRBJ2-6; no firm D call. The CDR3 is 15 amino acids. Germline values: CDR1 SNHLY, CDR2 FYNNEI. Trimming took off 4 bases at V and 0 bases at J, with 7 bases between the two ends. The CDR3 reads CASSVGASGANVLTF. In nucleotides, the CDR3 is TGTGCCAGCAGTGTCGGTGCCTCTGGGGCCAACGTCCTGACTTTC.

The chain employs TRBV10-1 and TRBJ1-6, with 8 bases fitting TRBD1. The V segment lost 7 bases and the J segment 13 bases; nucleotides outside the gene matches: 12. CDR3 size: 14 residues. The germline V gene has CDR1 WNHNN and CDR2 SYGVQD (reference sequence). The CDR3 is CASTHRRTGFPLHF. The CDR3, as DNA: TGCGCCAGCACCCACCGAAGGACAGGGTTTCCCCTCCACTTT.

This clonotype has a single count. The gene calls are TRBV7-3 and TRBJ2-7, with TRBD2 as a possible D gene (7 bases). Trimming cost V 2 bases and J 4 bases, with 18 bases left between them. The germline V gene has CDR1 SGHTA and CDR2 FQGTGA. This CDR3 has 16 residues. The DNA of the CDR3 is TGTGCCAGCAGCTTAGGGGGCGGGGAGGGGATATACGAGCAGTACTTC. Translated, it gives CASSLGGGEGIYEQYF.

The chain carries TRBV20-1 and TRBJ2-5, with 9 bases aligning to TRBD2. This CDR3 contains 15 residues. Germline loops: CDR1 DFQATT, CDR2 SNEGSKA (reference sequence). The V segment lost 0 bases and the J segment 5 bases; nucleotides outside the gene matches: 7. The CDR3 DNA reads as TGCAGTGCTAGAGATGGGACTAGCCCGTTTGAGACCCAGTACTTC. This encodes CSARDGTSPFETQYF.

This clonotype was seen at least ten times. The V gene is TRBV19, the J gene TRBJ2-1, with TRBD1 identical over 7 bases. The V and J ends lost 7 bases and 0 bases, in that order; junction bases with no gene match: 6. Germline V lookup: CDR1 LNHDA, CDR2 SQIVND (reference sequence). The CDR3 sequence is 15 residues long. CDR3 coding DNA: TGTGCCAGTATTCCGGACAGGAGCTCCTACAATGAGCAGTTCTTC. This sequence encodes CASIPDRSSYNEQFF.

The chain recombines TRBV2 with TRBJ2-1; 8 positions agree with TRBD2. CDR3 length equals 14 residues. Trimming cost V 4 bases and J 6 bases; bases outside gene matches: 5. The V gene's germline CDR1 is SNHLY and CDR2 FYNNEI. This CDR3 reads CASSVGGGLNEQFF. The DNA of the CDR3 is TGTGCCAGCAGTGTGGGCGGGGGGCTCAATGAGCAGTTCTTC. The whole variable domain, filled in from reference TRBV2 and TRBJ2-1, reads EPEVTQTPSHQVTQMGQEVILRCVPISNHLYFYWYRQILGQKVEFLVSFYNNEISEKSEIFDDQFSVERPDGSNFTLKIRSTKLEDSAMYFCASSVGGGLNEQFFGPGTRLTVL.

In its sample, this clonotype was seen a few times. The chain is built from TRBV3-1 and TRBJ2-5, with 7 bases identical to TRBD1. Losses at the gene ends were 5 bases for V and 11 bases for J; bases not matched to a gene: 14. This CDR3 region has 14 residues. Germline V gives CDR1 LGHDT, CDR2 YNNKEL (reference sequence). In DNA, the CDR3 is TGTGCCAGCAGCGTCGGGACAGCATACAATGAGCAGTACTTC. Translated, it gives CASSVGTAYNEQYF.

As concerns this clonotype: This clone may be a read error of a much larger clone one base away. The chain recombines TRBV2 with TRBJ1-3, with 10 bases matching TRBD1. The V gene's germline CDR1 is SNHLY and CDR2 FYNNEI. The CDR3 consists of 15 residues. The CDR3 region is CACSVGTGVGNTIYF. DNA for the CDR3: TGTGCCTGCAGTGTTGGGACAGGGGTTGGAAACACCATATATTTT. The variable domain in full, completed from reference TRBV2 and TRBJ1-3, reads EPEVTQTPSHQVTQMGQEVILRCVPISNHLYFYWYRQILGQKVEFLVSFYNNEISEKSEIFDDQFSVERPDGSNFTLKIRSTKLEDSAMYFCACSVGTGVGNTIYFGEGSWLTVV.